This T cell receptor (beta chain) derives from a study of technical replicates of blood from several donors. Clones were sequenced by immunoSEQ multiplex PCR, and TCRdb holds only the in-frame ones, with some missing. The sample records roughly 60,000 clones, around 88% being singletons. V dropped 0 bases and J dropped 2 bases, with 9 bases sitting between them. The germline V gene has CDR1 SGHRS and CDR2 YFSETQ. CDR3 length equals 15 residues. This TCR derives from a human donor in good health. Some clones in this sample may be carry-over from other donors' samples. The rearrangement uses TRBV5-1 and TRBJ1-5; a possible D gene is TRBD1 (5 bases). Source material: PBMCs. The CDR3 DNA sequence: TGCGCCAGCAGCTTGGGACAGCCTGGCAATCAGCCCCAGCATTTT. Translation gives CASSLGQPGNQPQHF.